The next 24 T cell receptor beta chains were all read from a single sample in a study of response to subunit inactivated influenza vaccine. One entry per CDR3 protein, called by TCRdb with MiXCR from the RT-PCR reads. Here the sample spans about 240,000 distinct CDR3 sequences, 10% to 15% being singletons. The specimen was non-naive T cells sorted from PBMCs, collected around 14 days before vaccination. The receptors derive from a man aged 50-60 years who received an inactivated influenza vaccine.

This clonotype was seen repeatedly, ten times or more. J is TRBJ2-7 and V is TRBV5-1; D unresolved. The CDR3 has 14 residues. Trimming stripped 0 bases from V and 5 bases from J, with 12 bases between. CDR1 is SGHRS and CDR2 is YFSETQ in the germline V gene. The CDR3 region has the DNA TGCGCCAGCAGCTTGGAGGGTAAACGCGACGAGCAGTACTTC. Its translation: CASSLEGKRDEQYF.

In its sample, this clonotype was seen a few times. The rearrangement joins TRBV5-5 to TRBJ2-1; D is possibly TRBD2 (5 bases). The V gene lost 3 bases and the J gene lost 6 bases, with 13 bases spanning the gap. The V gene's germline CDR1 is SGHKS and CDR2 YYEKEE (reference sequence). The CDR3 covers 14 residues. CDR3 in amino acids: CASSWGDLGNEQFF. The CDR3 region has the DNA TGTGCCAGCAGCTGGGGAGACCTGGGCAATGAGCAGTTCTTC.

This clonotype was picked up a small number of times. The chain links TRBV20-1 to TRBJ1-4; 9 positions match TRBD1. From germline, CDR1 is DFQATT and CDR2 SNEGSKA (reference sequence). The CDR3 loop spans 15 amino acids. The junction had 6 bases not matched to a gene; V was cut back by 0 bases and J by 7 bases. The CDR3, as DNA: TGCAGTGCTAGAGATCTCGTGGACAGGGGTGAAAAACTGTTTTTT. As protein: CSARDLVDRGEKLFF.

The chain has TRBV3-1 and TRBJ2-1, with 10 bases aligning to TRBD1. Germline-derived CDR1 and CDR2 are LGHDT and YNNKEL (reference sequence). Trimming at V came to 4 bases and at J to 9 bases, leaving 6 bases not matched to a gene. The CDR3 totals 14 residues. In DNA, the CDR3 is TGTGCCAGCAGCCGGGACAGGGGTGGTTCTGAGCAGTTCTTC. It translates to CASSRDRGGSEQFF.

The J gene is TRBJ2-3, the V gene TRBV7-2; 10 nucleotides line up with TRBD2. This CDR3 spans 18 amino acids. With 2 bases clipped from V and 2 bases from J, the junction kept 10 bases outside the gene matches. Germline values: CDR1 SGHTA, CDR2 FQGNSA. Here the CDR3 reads CASSLSGLAATITDTQYF. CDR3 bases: TGTGCCAGCAGCTTAAGCGGACTAGCGGCTACAATCACAGATACGCAGTATTTT.

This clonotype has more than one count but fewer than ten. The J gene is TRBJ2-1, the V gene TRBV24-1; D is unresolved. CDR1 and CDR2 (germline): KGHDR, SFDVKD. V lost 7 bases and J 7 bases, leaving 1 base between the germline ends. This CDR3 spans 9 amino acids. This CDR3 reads CATRNEQFF. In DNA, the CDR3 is TGTGCCACCAGGAATGAGCAGTTCTTC.

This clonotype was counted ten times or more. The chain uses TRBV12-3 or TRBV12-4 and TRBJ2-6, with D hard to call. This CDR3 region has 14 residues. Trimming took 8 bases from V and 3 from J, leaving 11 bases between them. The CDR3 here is CASLRTRGANVLTF. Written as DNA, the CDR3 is TGTGCCAGCTTGCGTACCCGTGGGGCCAACGTCCTGACTTTC.

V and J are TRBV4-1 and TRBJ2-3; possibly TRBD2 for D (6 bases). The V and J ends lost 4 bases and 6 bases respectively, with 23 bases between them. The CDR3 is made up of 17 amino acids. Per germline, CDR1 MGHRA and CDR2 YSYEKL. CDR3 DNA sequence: TGCGCCAGCAGCCCGTCTGGGGACGCCGGGGGTCGGGATACGCAGTATTTT. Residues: CASSPSGDAGGRDTQYF.

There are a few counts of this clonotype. The CDR3 DNA reads TGTGCCAGCAGCGTACTAATGAACACCGGGGAGCTGTTTTTT. Residues: CASSVLMNTGELFF. V usage is TRBV9 and J usage is TRBJ2-2; D remains ambiguous. Deletions cut 1 base from V and 1 base from J, with 5 bases between. From germline, CDR1 is SGDLS and CDR2 YYNGEE. There are 14 residues in the CDR3.

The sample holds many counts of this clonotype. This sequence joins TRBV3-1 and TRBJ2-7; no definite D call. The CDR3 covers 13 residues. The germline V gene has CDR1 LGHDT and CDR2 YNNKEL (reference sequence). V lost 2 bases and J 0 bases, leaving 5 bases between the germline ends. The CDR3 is CASSQWDSYEQYF. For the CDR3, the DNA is TGTGCCAGCAGCCAATGGGACTCCTACGAGCAGTACTTC.

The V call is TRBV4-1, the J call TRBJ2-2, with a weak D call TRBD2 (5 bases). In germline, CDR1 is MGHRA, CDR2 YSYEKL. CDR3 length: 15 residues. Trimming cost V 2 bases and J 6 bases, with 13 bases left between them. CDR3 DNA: TGCGCCAGCAGCCAACTCCCTAGCCAACCCGGGGAGCTGTTTTTT. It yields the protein CASSQLPSQPGELFF.

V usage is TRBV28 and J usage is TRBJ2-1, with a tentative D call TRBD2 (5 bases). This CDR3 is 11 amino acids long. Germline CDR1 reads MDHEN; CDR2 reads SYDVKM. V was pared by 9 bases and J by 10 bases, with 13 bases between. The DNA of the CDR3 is TGTGCCAGTACCACGGAGGTCGAGCAGTTCTTC. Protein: CASTTEVEQFF.

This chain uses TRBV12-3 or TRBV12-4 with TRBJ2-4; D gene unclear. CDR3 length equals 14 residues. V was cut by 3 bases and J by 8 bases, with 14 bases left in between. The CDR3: CASSLRRNGDIQYF. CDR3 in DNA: TGTGCCAGCAGTTTGCGCAGGAATGGGGACATTCAGTACTTC.

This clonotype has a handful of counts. The CDR3 loop is CATSRYGQGAKYEQYF. CDR3 coding DNA: TGTGCCACCAGCAGATACGGACAGGGGGCAAAGTACGAGCAGTACTTC. V gene TRBV15 combines with J gene TRBJ2-7; 11 nucleotides align to TRBD1. CDR1 and CDR2 from the germline V gene are LNHNV and YYDKDF (reference sequence). Trimming took 2 bases from V and 4 from J; bases not matched to a gene: 7. The CDR3 loop spans 16 amino acids. Drawing the rest from reference TRBV15 and TRBJ2-7, the complete variable domain is DAMVIQNPRYQVTQFGKPVTLSCSQTLNHNVMYWYQQKSSQAPKLLFHYYDKDFNNEADTPDNFQSRRPNTSFCFLDIRSPGLGDTAMYLCATSRYGQGAKYEQYFGPGTRLTVT.

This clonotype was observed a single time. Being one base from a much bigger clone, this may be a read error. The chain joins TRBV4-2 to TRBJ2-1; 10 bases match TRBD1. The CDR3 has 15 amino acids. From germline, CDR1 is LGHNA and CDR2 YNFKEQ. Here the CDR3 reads CARSQDSGTGVKQFF. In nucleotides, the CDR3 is TGTGCCAGGAGCCAAGACTCCGGGACAGGGGTAAAGCAGTTCTTC.

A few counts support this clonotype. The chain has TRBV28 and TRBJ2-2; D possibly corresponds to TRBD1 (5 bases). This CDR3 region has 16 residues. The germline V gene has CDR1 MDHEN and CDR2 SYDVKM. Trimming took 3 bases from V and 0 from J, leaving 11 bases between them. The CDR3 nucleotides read TGTGCCAGCAGTTTTATAGGGGCACCGAACACCGGGGAGCTGTTTTTT. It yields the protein CASSFIGAPNTGELFF.

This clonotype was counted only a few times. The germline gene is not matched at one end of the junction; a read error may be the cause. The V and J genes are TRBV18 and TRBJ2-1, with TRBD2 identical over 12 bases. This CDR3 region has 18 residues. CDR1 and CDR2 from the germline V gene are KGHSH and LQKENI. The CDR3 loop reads CASSAPVLAGGPYNEQFF. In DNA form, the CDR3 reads TGTGCCAGCTCAGCACCCGTACTAGCGGGGGGCCCCTACAATGAGCAGTTCTTC.

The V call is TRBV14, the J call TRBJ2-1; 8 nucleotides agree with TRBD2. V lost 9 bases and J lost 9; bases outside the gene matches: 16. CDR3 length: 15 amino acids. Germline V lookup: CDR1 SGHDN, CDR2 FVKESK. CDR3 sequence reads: CASNPGGLYFGEQFF. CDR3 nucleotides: TGTGCCAGTAACCCGGGGGGGCTGTATTTCGGTGAGCAGTTCTTC.

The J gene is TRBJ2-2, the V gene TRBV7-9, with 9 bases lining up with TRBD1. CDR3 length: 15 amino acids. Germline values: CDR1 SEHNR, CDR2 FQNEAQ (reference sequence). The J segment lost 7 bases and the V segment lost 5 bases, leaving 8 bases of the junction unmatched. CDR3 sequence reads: CASSDRTGVFGELFF. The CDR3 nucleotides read TGTGCCAGCAGCGACCGGACAGGGGTCTTCGGGGAGCTGTTTTTT. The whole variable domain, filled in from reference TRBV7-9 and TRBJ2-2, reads DTGVSQNPRHKITKRGQNVTFRCDPISEHNRLYWYRQTLGQGPEFLTYFQNEAQLEKSRLLSDRFSAERPKGSFSTLEIQRTEQGDSAMYLCASSDRTGVFGELFFGEGSRLTVL.

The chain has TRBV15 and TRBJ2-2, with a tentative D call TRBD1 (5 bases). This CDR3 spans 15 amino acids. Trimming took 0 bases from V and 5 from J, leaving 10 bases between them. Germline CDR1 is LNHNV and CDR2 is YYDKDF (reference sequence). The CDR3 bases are TGTGCCACCAGCAGAGATTTCAGGGAAACCGGGGAGCTGTTTTTT. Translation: CATSRDFRETGELFF.

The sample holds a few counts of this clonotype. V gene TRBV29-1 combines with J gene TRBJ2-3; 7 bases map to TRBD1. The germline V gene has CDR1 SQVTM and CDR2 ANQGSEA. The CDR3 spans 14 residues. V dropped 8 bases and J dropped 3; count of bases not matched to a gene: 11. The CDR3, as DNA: TGCAGCACACGACAGGGCCTGTTTACAGATACGCAGTATTTT. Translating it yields CSTRQGLFTDTQYF.

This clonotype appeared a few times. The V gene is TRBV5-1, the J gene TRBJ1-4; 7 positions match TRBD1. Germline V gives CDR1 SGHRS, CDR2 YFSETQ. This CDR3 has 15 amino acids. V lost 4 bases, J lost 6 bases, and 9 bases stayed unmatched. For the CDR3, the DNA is TGCGCCAGCAGCCAGGGGGGGGCCGTGGATGAAAAACTGTTTTTT. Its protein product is CASSQGGAVDEKLFF.

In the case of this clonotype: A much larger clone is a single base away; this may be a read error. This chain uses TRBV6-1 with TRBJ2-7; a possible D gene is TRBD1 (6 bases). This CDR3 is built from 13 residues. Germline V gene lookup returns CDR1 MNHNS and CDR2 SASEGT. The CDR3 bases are TGTACCAGCAGTGAACGACAGGACTACGAGCAGTACTTC. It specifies CTSSERQDYEQYF.

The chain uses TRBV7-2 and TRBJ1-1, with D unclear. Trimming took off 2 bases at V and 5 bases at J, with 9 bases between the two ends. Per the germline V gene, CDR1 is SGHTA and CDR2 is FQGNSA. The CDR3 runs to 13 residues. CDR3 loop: CASSLMVETEAFF. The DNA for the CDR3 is TGTGCCAGCAGCTTAATGGTAGAAACTGAAGCTTTCTTT.